Sequencing of this T cell receptor beta chain was carried out in a study of response to subunit inactivated influenza vaccine. Study conclusions and caveats: Authors suggested few new T cells are recruited by each seasonal influenza vaccination.

In TCRdb, the RT-PCR reads were re-called with MiXCR into one record per CDR3 protein. The sample lists approximately 530,000 distinct CDR3 sequences, under 9% seen once, with approximately 12% in the top ten. This clonotype was observed a handful of times. Its antigen is currently unknown. The clonotype originates from a man in his fifties or sixties who received an inactivated influenza vaccine. The material was PBMCs from blood, obtained roughly 24 months after vaccination.

In DNA, the CDR3 is TGTGCCAGCAGTTACTGGGGCGGGGGAGGCACAGATACGCAGTATTTT. Translated, it gives CASSYWGGGGTDTQYF. The chain joins TRBV6-2 or TRBV6-3 to TRBJ2-3; 7 bases line up with TRBD2. After removal of 1 base from V and 1 base from J, the junction contained 5 bases not matched to a gene. The CDR3 length is 16 residues. CDR1 and CDR2 (germline): MNHEY, SVGEGT.